One sample yielded the 20 T cell receptor beta chains listed below, sequenced in a study of blood T cell repertoires in COVID-19. Some clones are missing from TCRdb's copy, which holds only in-frame ones; the method was immunoSEQ multiplex PCR. The sample records 53,000 or so clones, 77% being singletons. The specimen sequenced was peripheral blood. These receptors were taken from a man between 65 and 85 years old with active or convalescent COVID-19.

Only a few counts were recorded for this clone. CDR3 amino acids: CSVADRMNTEAFF. In DNA, the CDR3 is TGCAGCGTTGCTGACAGAATGAACACTGAAGCTTTCTTT. This chain joins TRBV29-1 and TRBJ1-1; TRBD1 might be the D (5 bases). This CDR3 is 13 amino acids long. Germline lookup yields CDR1 SQVTM and CDR2 ANQGSEA. V gave up 4 bases and J gave up 0 bases, with 9 bases separating them.

The CDR3 DNA reads as TGTGCCAGCAGCGGGGCACAGTCAGGCTACACCTTC. It is translated as CASSGAQSGYTF. The rearrangement links TRBV11-3 to TRBJ1-2, with D tentatively TRBD1 (5 bases). With 5 bases removed from V and 8 bases from J, the gap between germline ends came to 12 bases. Germline CDR1 is SGHNT and CDR2 is YENEEA. The CDR3 sequence is 12 residues long.

This clone was counted between two and nine times. The rearrangement links TRBV6-5 to TRBJ1-1, with 8 bases that match TRBD1. From germline, CDR1 is MNHEY and CDR2 SVGAGI. V lost 8 bases to trimming and J lost 3 bases; unmatched junction nucleotides: 8. The CDR3 extends over 14 amino acids. In nucleotides, the CDR3 is TGTGCCAGCGCAAGACGGGACAGGCACACTGAAGCTTTCTTT. Translated: CASARRDRHTEAFF.

This rearrangement joins TRBV7-9 to TRBJ1-1, with D tentatively TRBD1 (5 bases). The germline gives CDR1 SEHNR, CDR2 FQNEAQ (reference sequence). The CDR3 runs 12 residues. Between the trimmed V and J ends, which lost 8 bases and 1 base, there was a span of 8 bases. This CDR3 reads CASLDRNTEAFF. CDR3 DNA: TGTGCCAGCCTCGACAGGAACACTGAAGCTTTCTTT.

V usage is TRBV27 and J usage is TRBJ2-2, with TRBD1 matching over 7 bases. V lost 5 bases, J lost 7 bases, and 1 base stayed unmatched. Germline CDR1 MNHEY, CDR2 SMNVEV (reference sequence). This CDR3 is 12 amino acids long. The CDR3 loop reads CASSQGVGELFF. DNA for the CDR3: TGTGCCAGCAGTCAGGGGGTCGGGGAGCTGTTTTTT.

This chain uses TRBV7-9 with TRBJ1-2; no definite D call. Germline V lookup: CDR1 SEHNR, CDR2 FQNEAQ (reference sequence). The ends were cut back, 1 base at V and 5 bases at J, with 11 bases in the middle. The length of the CDR3 is 14 residues. The CDR3: CASSLDLSGYGYTF. The CDR3, as DNA: TGTGCCAGCAGCTTAGATCTCAGTGGTTATGGCTACACCTTC.

V and J are TRBV5-8 and TRBJ1-3; TRBD1 matches at 9 bases. V dropped 5 bases and J dropped 0; count of bases not matched to a gene: 9. The CDR3 is made up of 17 amino acids. Germline CDR1 is SGHTS and CDR2 is YDEGEE. CDR3 bases: TGTGCCAGCAGAAAAGGACAGGGGCGAAGCTCTGGAAACACCATATATTTT. As protein: CASRKGQGRSSGNTIYF.

The rearrangement uses TRBV6-5 and TRBJ2-7; the match to TRBD1 covers 8 bases. The CDR3 extends over 14 amino acids. V lost 1 base and J lost 2; bases outside the gene matches: 1. The germline gives CDR1 MNHEY, CDR2 SVGAGI. This chain's CDR3 is CASSYWDRTYEQYF. The CDR3 coding sequence is TGTGCCAGCAGTTACTGGGACAGGACCTACGAGCAGTACTTC.

This clone showed up just a few times. The chain carries TRBV27 and TRBJ1-2; tentative D call: TRBD1 (6 bases). The CDR3 runs 14 residues. Trimming left V 6 bases short and J 5 bases short, with 16 bases between. Germline-derived CDR1 and CDR2 are MNHEY and SMNVEV (reference sequence). CDR3 residues: CASRPGVRGYGYTF. CDR3 in DNA: TGTGCCAGCAGGCCAGGGGTTCGGGGTTATGGCTACACCTTC.

This rearrangement joins TRBV7-2 to TRBJ1-3; 9 bases match TRBD1. The germline gives CDR1 SGHTA, CDR2 FQGNSA. The CDR3 runs 16 residues. V was clipped by 4 bases and J by 0 bases; unmatched bases: 4. The CDR3 sequence is CASSYGTGSSGNTIYF. The CDR3 DNA is TGTGCCAGCAGCTACGGGACAGGGAGCTCTGGAAACACCATATATTTT.

This clone has only a few counts. This chain connects TRBV19 to TRBJ2-7; 11 bases fit TRBD2. Losses at the gene ends were 6 bases for V and 3 bases for J; bases not matched to a gene: 4. Germline CDR1 and CDR2: LNHDA and SQIVND (reference sequence). The CDR3 is 14 residues long. The CDR3 protein is CASSGLAGVYEQYF. In DNA, the CDR3 is TGTGCCAGTAGCGGACTAGCGGGTGTCTACGAGCAGTACTTC.

This clone came up a few times. The CDR3 DNA reads TGTGCCTGGAGTGAATCGGTGGAGCAGTACTTC. Translation gives CAWSESVEQYF. The chain employs TRBV30 and TRBJ2-7; no firm D call. CDR1 and CDR2 from the germline V gene are GTSNPN and SVGIG (reference sequence). The CDR3 totals 11 residues. The germline V and J ends were trimmed by 1 base and 7 bases, with 8 bases remaining between them.

This chain connects TRBV4-1 to TRBJ1-2; possibly TRBD1 for D (5 bases). V was pared by 5 bases and J by 5 bases, with 12 bases between. This CDR3 comprises 13 residues. Germline V gene data show CDR1 as MGHRA and CDR2 as YSYEKL. The CDR3 nucleotides are TGCGCCAGCAGCTCACAGGTTCTGTATGGCTACACCTTC. It codes for CASSSQVLYGYTF.

The J gene is TRBJ1-1, the V gene TRBV7-9, with TRBD1 as a possible D gene (5 bases). The ends were cut back, 1 base at V and 5 bases at J, with 8 bases in the middle. Germline assignment: CDR1 SEHNR and CDR2 FQNEAQ (reference sequence). The CDR3 has 13 residues. The CDR3 protein is CASSLGGGTEAFF. CDR3 DNA: TGTGCCAGCAGCTTAGGTGGGGGGACTGAAGCTTTCTTT.

This chain links TRBV9 with TRBJ1-6; 8 positions match TRBD1. Germline V gives CDR1 SGDLS, CDR2 YYNGEE. V lost 1 base to trimming and J lost 6 bases; unmatched junction nucleotides: 3. This CDR3 region has 15 residues. The CDR3 sequence: CASSVLDRGNSPLHF. Written as DNA, the CDR3 is TGTGCCAGCAGCGTACTCGACAGGGGTAATTCACCCCTCCACTTT.

This chain uses TRBV6-6 with TRBJ2-1; 11 nucleotides match TRBD1. The CDR3 runs to 16 residues. CDR1 is MNHNY, CDR2 SVGAGI, per germline (reference sequence). V gave up 3 bases and J gave up 7 bases; unmatched junction bases: 8. Written as DNA, the CDR3 is TGTGCCAGCAGTTATTTCGGGACAGGGGGAAGGAATGAGCAGTTCTTC. This translates into CASSYFGTGGRNEQFF.

The rearrangement joins TRBV6-5 to TRBJ2-3; 8 bases map to TRBD2. V was clipped by 6 bases and J by 4 bases; unmatched bases: 6. The CDR3 is 14 amino acids. The germline V gene encodes CDR1 MNHEY and CDR2 SVGAGI. This CDR3 is CASRGTRGADTQYF. The CDR3 DNA sequence: TGTGCCAGCAGGGGGACTAGAGGGGCAGATACGCAGTATTTT.

This clone was seen once. The gene calls are TRBV7-8 and TRBJ2-7; D is possibly TRBD2 (5 bases). The CDR3 extends over 14 amino acids. Germline assignment: CDR1 SGHVS and CDR2 FQNEAQ. The ends were cut back, 1 base at V and 2 bases at J, with 9 bases in the middle. The CDR3, as DNA: TGTGCCAGCAGCTTAGTTCACGGGACCTACGAGCAGTACTTC. Its translation: CASSLVHGTYEQYF. Based on the CDR3 plus reference TRBV7-8 and TRBJ2-7, the full variable domain is GAGVSQSPRYKVAKRGQDVALRCDPISGHVSLFWYQQALGQGPEFLTYFQNEAQLDKSGLPSDRFFAERPEGSVSTLKIQRTQQEDSAVYLCASSLVHGTYEQYFGPGTRLTVT.

Regarding this clone: One junction end does not reproduce the germline sequence, and a read error may be involved. The chain is built from TRBV11-2 and TRBJ2-1; TRBD2 matches 11 bases. Per the germline V gene, CDR1 is SGHAT and CDR2 is FQNNGV. The CDR3 has 15 residues. CDR3 nucleotides: TGTGCCAGCAGAAAAGGACTAGCGGGCAACAATAAGCAGTTCTTC. It translates to CASRKGLAGNNKQFF.

This chain links TRBV30 with TRBJ1-1; D ambiguous. The CDR3 totals 15 residues. Per germline, CDR1 GTSNPN and CDR2 SVGIG (reference sequence). Trimming left V 2 bases short and J 2 bases short, with 15 bases between. The CDR3 loop reads CAWSIRGTRNTEAFF. The DNA of the CDR3 is TGTGCCTGGAGTATACGGGGTACCCGAAACACTGAAGCTTTCTTT.